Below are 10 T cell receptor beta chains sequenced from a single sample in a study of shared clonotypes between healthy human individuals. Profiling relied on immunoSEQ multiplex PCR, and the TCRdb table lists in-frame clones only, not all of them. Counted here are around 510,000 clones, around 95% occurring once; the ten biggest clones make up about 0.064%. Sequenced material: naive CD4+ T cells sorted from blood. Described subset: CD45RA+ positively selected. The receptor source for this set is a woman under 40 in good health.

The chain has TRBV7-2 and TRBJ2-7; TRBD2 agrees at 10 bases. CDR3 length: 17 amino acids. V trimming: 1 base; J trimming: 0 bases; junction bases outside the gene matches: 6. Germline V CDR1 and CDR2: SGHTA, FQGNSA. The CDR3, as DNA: TGTGCCAGCAGCTTAGAGGGTACTAGCGGGACCTCCTACGAGCAGTACTTC. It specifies CASSLEGTSGTSYEQYF.

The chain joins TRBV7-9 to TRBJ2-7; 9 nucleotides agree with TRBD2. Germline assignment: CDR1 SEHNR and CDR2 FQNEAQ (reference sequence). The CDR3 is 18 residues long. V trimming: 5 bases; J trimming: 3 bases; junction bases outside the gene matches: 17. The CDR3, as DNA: TGTGCCAGCAGCCCCAGGGGCTTCTCGAGGACTAGCGACTACGAGCAGTACTTC. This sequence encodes CASSPRGFSRTSDYEQYF. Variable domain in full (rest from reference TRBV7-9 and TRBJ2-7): DTGVSQNPRHKITKRGQNVTFRCDPISEHNRLYWYRQTLGQGPEFLTYFQNEAQLEKSRLLSDRFSAERPKGSFSTLEIQRTEQGDSAMYLCASSPRGFSRTSDYEQYFGPGTRLTVT.

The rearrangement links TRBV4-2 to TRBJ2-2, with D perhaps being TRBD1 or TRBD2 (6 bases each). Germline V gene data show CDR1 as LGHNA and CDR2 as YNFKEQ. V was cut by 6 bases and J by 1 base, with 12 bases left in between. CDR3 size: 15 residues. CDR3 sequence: CASRRDTLNTGELFF. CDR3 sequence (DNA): TGTGCCAGCAGGCGGGACACATTGAACACCGGGGAGCTGTTTTTT.

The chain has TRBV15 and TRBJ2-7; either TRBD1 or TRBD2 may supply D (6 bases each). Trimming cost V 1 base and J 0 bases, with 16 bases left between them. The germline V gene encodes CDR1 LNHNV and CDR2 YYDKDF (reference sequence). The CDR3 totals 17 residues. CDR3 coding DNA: TGTGCCACCAGCAGAGGGACCAGGGGACTGAGCTCCTACGAGCAGTACTTC. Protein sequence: CATSRGTRGLSSYEQYF.

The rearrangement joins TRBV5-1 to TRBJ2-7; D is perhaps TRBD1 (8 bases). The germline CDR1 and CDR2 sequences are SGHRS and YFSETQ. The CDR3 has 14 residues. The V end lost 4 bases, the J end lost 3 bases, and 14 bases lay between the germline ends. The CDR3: CASSLTGDYYEQYF. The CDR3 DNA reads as TGCGCCAGCAGCCTGACAGGGGACTACTACGAGCAGTACTTC.

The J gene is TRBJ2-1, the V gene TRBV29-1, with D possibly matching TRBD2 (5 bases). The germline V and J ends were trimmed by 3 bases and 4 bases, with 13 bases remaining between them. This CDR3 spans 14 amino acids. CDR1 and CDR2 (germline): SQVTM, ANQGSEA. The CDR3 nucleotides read TGCAGCGTTGACCGTAGGCGGGCGTACAATGAGCAGTTCTTC. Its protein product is CSVDRRRAYNEQFF.

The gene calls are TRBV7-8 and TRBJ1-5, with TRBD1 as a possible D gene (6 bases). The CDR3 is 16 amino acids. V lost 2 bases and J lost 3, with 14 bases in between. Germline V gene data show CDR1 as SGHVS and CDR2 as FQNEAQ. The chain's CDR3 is CASSLWGAETNQPQHF. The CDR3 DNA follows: TGTGCCAGCAGCTTATGGGGGGCCGAAACCAATCAGCCCCAGCATTTT. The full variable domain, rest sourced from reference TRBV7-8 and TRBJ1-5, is GAGVSQSPRYKVAKRGQDVALRCDPISGHVSLFWYQQALGQGPEFLTYFQNEAQLDKSGLPSDRFFAERPEGSVSTLKIQRTQQEDSAVYLCASSLWGAETNQPQHFGDGTRLSIL.

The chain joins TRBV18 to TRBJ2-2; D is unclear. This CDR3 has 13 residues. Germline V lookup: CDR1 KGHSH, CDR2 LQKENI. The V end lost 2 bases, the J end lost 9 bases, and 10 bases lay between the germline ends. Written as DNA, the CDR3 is TGTGCCAGCTCACCATCCACTGGCAGGGAGCTGTTTTTT. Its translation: CASSPSTGRELFF.

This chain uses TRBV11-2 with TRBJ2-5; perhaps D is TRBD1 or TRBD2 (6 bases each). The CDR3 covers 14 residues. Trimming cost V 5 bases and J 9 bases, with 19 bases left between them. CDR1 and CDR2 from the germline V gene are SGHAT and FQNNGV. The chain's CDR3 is CASSPTRGRLAQYF. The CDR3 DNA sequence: TGTGCCAGCAGCCCTACACGGGGGCGTTTGGCCCAGTACTTC.

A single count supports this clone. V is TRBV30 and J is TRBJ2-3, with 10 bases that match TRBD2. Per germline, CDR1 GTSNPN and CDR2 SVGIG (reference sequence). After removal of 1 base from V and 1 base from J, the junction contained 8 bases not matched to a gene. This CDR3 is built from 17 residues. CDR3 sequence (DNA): TGTGCCTGGAGTGGAGCCTACGGACTAGCGGGCACAGATACGCAGTATTTT. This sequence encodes CAWSGAYGLAGTDTQYF. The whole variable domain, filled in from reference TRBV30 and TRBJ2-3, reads SQTIHQWPATLVQPVGSPLSLECTVEGTSNPNLYWYRQAAGRGLQLLFYSVGIGQISSEVPQNLSASRPQDRQFILSSKKLLLSDSGFYLCAWSGAYGLAGTDTQYFGPGTRLTVL.